This T cell receptor (gamma chain) was sequenced in a study of Vδ1+ human thymocytes. The study's findings and limits: In the thymus, TRG and TRD repertoires looked highly polyclonal with Gaussian CDR3 lengths.

RNA was extracted from the cells and then reverse transcribed. Multiplex PCR used pooled V-gene forward primers and a constant-region reverse primer to amplify CDR3s. TCRdb made new clone calls on the multiplex PCR reads using CATT. Of 36,000 or so gamma-chain clones listed, around 20% are singletons. From germline, CDR1 is EGSNGY and CDR2 YDSYNSKV. The J segment lost 6 bases and the V segment lost 1 base, leaving 2 bases of the junction unmatched. This CDR3 has 13 amino acids. This clone was observed a handful of times. Its antigen is undetermined. With a much larger clone just one base away, this may be a read error. The same CDR3 arises from other DNA sequences in this sample as well.

The chain combines TRGV2 with TRGJP2. This receptor was identified in a girl under three years old who had congenital heart surgery. The specimen sequenced was Vdelta1+ gamma-delta thymocytes from the thymus. Subset of the sample: FACS-sorted CD3+ TCRalphabeta- TCRVdelta1+ TCRVdelta2- thymocytes. The CDR3: CATWDGGDWIKTF. The CDR3 region has the DNA TGTGCCACCTGGGACGGTGGTGATTGGATCAAGACGTTT.